This record covers a single T cell receptor beta chain. The antigen is undetermined. Blood replicates held 0.5 ug DNA, tumor or normal breast roughly 1.5 ug, two each. Measured with immunoSEQ multiplex PCR; TCRdb has only the in-frame clones, and not every one. This table holds roughly 4,700 clones, 64% found once. Trimming took off 3 bases at V and 2 bases at J, with 9 bases between the two ends. CDR1 and CDR2 (germline): SGHTA, FQGNSA. This CDR3 region has 14 residues. These data belong to a study of early stage breast cancer tumors. Study in general: ER+/PR+/HER2- status applied to about 70% of the 16 invasive breast tumors. Roughly 10-fold was the mean read coverage per sample.

Findings of the study overall: Enriched TCRB sequences shared across patients were mostly commonly generated sequences.

V and J are TRBV7-2 and TRBJ2-3; no definite D call. The sequencing input was breast tumor tissue. The sequence came from a person aged 50 to 59 with breast cancer. The CDR3, as DNA: TGTGCCAGCAGCTTGCACCCCTTCACAGATACGCAGTATTTT. Protein: CASSLHPFTDTQYF.